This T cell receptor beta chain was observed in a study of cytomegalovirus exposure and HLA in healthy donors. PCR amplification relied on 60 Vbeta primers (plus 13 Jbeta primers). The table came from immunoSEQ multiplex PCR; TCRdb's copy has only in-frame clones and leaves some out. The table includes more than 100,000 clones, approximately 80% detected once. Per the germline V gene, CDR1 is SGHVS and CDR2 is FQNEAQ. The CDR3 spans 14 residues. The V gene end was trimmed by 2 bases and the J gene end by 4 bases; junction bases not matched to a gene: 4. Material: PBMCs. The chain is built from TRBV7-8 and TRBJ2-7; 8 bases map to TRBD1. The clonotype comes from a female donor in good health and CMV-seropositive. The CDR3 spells CASSLLQGVYEQYF. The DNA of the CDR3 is TGTGCCAGCAGCTTATTACAGGGGGTTTACGAGCAGTACTTC.